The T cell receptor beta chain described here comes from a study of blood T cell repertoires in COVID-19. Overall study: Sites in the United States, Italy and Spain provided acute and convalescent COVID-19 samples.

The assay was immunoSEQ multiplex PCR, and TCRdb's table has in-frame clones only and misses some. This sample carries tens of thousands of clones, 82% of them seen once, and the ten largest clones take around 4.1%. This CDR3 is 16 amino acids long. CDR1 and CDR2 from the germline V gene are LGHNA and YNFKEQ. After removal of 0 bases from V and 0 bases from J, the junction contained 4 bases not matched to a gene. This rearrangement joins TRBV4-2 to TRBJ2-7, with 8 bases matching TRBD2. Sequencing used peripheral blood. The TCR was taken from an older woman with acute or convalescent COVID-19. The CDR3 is CASSQDAGTSSYEQYF. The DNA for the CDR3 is TGTGCCAGCAGCCAAGATGCCGGGACTAGCTCCTACGAGCAGTACTTC.